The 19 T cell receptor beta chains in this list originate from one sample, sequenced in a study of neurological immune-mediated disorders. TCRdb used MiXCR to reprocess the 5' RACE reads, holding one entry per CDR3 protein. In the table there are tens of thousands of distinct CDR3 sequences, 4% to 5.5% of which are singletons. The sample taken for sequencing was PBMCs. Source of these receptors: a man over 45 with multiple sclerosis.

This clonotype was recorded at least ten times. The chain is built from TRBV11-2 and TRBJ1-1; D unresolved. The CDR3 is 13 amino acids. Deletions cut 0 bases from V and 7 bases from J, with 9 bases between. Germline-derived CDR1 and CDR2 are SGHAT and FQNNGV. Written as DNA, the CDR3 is TGTGCCAGCAGCTTAGATCTATCCGTTGAAGCTTTCTTT. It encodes CASSLDLSVEAFF. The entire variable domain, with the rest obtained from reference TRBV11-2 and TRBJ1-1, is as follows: EAGVAQSPRYKIIEKRQSVAFWCNPISGHATLYWYQQILGQGPKLLIQFQNNGVVDDSQLPKDRFSAERLKGVDSTLKIQPAKLEDSAVYLCASSLDLSVEAFFGQGTRLTVV.

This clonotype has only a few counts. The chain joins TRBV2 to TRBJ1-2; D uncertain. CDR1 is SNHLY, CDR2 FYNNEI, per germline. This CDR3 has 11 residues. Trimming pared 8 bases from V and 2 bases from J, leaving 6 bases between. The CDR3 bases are TGTGCCAGCCATCAGAACTATGGCTACACCTTC. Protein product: CASHQNYGYTF.

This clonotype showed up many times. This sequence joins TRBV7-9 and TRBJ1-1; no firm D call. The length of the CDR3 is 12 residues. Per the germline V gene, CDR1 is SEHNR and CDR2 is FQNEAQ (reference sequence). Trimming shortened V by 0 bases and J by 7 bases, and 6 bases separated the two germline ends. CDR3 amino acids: CASSLASDEAFF. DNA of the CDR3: TGTGCCAGCAGCTTAGCCTCCGATGAAGCTTTCTTT.

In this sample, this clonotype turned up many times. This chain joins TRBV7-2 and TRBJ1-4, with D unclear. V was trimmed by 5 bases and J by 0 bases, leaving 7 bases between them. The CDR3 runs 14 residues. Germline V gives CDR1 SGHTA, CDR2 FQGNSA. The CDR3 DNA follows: TGTGCCAGCAGCCCCAGTGCAACTAATGAAAAACTGTTTTTT. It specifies CASSPSATNEKLFF.

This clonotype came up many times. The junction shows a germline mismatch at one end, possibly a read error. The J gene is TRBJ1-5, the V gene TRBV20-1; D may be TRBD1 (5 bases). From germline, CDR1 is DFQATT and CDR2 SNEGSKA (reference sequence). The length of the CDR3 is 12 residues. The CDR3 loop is CSAQSGRQPQNF. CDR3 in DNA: TGCAGTGCGCAGTCGGGACGTCAGCCCCAGAATTTT.

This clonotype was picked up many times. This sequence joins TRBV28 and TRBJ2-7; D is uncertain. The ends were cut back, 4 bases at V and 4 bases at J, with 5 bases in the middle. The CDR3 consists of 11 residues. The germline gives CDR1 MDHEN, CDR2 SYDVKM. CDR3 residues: CASSYVYEQYF. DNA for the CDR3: TGTGCCAGCAGTTACGTTTACGAGCAGTACTTC. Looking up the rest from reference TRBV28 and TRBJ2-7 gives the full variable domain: DVKVTQSSRYLVKRTGEKVFLECVQDMDHENMFWYRQDPGLGLRLIYFSYDVKMKEKGDIPEGYSVSREKKERFSLILESASTNQTSMYLCASSYVYEQYFGPGTRLTVT.

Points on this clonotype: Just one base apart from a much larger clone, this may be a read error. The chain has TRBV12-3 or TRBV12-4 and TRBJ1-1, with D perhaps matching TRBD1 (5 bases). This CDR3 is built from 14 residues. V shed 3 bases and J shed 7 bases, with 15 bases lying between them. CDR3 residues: CASSLRGKPSEAFF. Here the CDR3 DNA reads TGTGCCAGCAGTTTGAGGGGAAAGCCGAGTGAAGCTTTCTTT.

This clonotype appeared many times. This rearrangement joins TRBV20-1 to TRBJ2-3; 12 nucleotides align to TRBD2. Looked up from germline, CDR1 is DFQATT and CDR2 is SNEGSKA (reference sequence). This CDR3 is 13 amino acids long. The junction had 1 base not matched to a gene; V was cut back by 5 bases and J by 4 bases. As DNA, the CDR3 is TGCAGTGCTCTAGCGGGGGGGCCAGATACGCAGTATTTT. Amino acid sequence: CSALAGGPDTQYF.

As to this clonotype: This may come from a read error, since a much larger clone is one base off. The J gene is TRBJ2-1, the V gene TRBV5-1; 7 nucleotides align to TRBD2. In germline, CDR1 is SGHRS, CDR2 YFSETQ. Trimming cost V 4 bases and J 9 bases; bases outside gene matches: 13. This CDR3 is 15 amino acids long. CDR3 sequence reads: CASSPTPKREGEQFF. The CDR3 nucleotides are TGCGCCAGCAGCCCGACACCCAAAAGGGAGGGTGAGCAGTTCTTC. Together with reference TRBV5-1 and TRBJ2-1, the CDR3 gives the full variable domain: KAGVTQTPRYLIKTRGQQVTLSCSPISGHRSVSWYQQTPGQGLQFLFEYFSETQRNKGNFPGRFSGRQFSNSRSEMNVSTLELGDSALYLCASSPTPKREGEQFFGPGTRLTVL.

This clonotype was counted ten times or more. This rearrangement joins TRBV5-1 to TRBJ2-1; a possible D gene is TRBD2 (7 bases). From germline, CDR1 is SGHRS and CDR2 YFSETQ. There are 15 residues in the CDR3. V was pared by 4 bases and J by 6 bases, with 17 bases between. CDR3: CASSPYEGGRNEQFF. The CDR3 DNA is TGCGCCAGCAGCCCGTATGAGGGGGGGCGCAATGAGCAGTTCTTC. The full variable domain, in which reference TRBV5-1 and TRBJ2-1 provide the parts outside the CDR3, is KAGVTQTPRYLIKTRGQQVTLSCSPISGHRSVSWYQQTPGQGLQFLFEYFSETQRNKGNFPGRFSGRQFSNSRSEMNVSTLELGDSALYLCASSPYEGGRNEQFFGPGTRLTVL.

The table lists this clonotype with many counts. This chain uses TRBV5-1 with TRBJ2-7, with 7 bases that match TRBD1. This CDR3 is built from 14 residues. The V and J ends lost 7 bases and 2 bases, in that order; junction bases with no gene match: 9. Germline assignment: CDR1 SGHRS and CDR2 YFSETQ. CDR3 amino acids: CASGRGTDPYEQYF. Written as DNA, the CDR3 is TGCGCCAGCGGCAGGGGGACAGATCCCTACGAGCAGTACTTC.

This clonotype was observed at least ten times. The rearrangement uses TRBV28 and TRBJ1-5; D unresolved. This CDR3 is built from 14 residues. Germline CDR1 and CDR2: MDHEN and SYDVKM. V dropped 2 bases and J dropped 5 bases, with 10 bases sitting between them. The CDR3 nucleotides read TGTGCCAGCAGTTTAAGGCCCCAATATCAGCCCCAGCATTTT. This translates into CASSLRPQYQPQHF. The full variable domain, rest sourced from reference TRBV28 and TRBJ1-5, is DVKVTQSSRYLVKRTGEKVFLECVQDMDHENMFWYRQDPGLGLRLIYFSYDVKMKEKGDIPEGYSVSREKKERFSLILESASTNQTSMYLCASSLRPQYQPQHFGDGTRLSIL.

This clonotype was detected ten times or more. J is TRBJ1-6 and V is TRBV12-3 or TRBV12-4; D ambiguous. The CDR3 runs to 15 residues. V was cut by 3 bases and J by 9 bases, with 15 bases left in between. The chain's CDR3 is CASSLDSLGLSPLHF. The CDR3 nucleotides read TGTGCCAGCAGTTTGGACTCACTCGGTCTTTCACCCCTCCACTTT.

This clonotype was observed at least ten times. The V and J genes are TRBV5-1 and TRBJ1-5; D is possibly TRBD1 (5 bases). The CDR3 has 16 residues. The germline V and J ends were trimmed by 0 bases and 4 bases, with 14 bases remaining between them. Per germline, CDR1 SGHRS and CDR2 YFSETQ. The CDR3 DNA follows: TGCGCCAGCAGCTTGGTCCCGGGGACCCCAAATCAGCCCCAGCATTTT. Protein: CASSLVPGTPNQPQHF.

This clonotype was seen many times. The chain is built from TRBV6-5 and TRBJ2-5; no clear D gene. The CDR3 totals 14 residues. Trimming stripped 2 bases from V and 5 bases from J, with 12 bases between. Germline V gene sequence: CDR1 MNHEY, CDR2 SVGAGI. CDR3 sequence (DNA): TGTGCCAGCAGTTACGGGCGGCTCGGGGAGACCCAGTACTTC. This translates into CASSYGRLGETQYF.

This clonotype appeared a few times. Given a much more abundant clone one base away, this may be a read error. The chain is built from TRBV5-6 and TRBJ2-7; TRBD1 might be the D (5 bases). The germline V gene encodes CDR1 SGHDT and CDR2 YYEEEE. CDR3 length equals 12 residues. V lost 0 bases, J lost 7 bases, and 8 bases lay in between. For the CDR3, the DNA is TGTGCCAGCAGCTTGGCAGGGTTAGAGCAGTACTTC. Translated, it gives CASSLAGLEQYF.

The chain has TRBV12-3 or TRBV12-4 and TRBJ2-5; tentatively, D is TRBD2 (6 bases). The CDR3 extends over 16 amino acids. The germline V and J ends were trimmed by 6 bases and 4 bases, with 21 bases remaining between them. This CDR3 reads CASSRRGSLSGETQYF. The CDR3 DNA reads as TGTGCCAGCAGCCGCCGGGGGAGCCTCTCAGGAGAGACCCAGTACTTC.

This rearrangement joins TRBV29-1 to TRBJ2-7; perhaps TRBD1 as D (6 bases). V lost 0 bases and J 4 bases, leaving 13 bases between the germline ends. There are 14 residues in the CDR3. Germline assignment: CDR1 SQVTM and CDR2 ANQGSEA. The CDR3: CSVEDRTENYEQYF. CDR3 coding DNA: TGCAGCGTTGAAGACCGGACAGAGAATTACGAGCAGTACTTC.

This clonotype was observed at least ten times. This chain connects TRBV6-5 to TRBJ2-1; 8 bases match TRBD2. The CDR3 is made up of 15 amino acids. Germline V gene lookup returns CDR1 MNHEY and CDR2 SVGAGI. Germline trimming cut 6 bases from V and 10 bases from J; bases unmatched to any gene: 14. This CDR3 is CASSPEGVAGGEQFF. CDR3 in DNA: TGTGCCAGCAGCCCGGAGGGTGTCGCGGGGGGCGAGCAGTTCTTC.